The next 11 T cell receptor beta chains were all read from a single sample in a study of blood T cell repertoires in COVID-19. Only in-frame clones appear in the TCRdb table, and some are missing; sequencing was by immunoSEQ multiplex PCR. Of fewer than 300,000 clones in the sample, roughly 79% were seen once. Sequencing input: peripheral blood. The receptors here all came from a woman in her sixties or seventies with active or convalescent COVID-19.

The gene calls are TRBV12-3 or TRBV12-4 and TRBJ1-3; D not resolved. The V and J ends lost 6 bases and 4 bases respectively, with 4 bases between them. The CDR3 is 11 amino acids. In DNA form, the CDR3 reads TGTGCCAGCAGACGGGGAAACACCATATATTTT. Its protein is CASRRGNTIYF.

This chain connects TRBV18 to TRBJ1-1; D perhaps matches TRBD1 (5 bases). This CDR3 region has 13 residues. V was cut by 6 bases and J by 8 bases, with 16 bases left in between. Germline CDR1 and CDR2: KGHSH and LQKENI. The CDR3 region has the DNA TGTGCCAGCTCGGGTCAGGGAGGGATAGAAGCTTTCTTT. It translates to CASSGQGGIEAFF.

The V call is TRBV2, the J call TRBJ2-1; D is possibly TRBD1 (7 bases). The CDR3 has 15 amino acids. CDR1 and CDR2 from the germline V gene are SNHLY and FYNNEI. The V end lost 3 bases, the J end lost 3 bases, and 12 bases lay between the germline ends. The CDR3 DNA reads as TGTGCCAGCAGTGAGTGGAGGGGGCTCTACAATGAGCAGTTCTTC. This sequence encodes CASSEWRGLYNEQFF.

For the CDR3, the DNA is TGTGCCAGCAGGGGGACAGGGCGATCCTACGAGCAGTACTTC. Its protein product is CASRGTGRSYEQYF. The gene calls are TRBV2 and TRBJ2-7; 9 nucleotides agree with TRBD1. Unmatched junction bases numbered 4, after V lost 6 bases and J lost 1 base. The CDR3 has 14 amino acids. CDR1 and CDR2 from the germline V gene are SNHLY and FYNNEI.

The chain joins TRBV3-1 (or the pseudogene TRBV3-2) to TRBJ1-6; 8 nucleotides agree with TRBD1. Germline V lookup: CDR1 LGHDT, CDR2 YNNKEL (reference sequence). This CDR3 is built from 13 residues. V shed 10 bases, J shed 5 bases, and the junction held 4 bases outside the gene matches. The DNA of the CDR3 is TGTGCCACCAGGACAGGGAATAATTCACCCCTCCACTTT. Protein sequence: CATRTGNNSPLHF.

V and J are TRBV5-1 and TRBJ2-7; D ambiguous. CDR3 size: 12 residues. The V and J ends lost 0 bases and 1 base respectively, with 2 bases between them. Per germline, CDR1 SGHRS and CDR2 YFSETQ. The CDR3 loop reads CASSLASYEQYF. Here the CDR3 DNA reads TGCGCCAGCAGCTTGGCGTCCTACGAGCAGTACTTC. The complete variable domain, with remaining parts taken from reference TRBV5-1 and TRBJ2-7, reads KAGVTQTPRYLIKTRGQQVTLSCSPISGHRSVSWYQQTPGQGLQFLFEYFSETQRNKGNFPGRFSGRQFSNSRSEMNVSTLELGDSALYLCASSLASYEQYFGPGTRLTVT.

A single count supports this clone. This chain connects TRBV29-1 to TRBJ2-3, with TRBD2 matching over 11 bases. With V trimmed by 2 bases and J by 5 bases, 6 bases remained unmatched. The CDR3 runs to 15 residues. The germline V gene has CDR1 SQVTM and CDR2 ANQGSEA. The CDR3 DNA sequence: TGCAGCGTTGAAAAGGCTAGCGGGGGGAGAGATACGCAGTATTTT. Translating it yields CSVEKASGGRDTQYF.

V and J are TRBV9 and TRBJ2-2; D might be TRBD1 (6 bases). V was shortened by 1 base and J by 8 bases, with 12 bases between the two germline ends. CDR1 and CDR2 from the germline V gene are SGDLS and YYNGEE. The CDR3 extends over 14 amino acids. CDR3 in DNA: TGTGCCAGCAGCGTAAACAGGGTCTCAGGGGAGCTGTTTTTT. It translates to CASSVNRVSGELFF.

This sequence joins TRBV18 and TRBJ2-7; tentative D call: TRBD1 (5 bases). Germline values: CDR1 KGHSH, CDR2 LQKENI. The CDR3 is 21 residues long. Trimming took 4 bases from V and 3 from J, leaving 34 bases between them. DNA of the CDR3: TGTGCCAGCTCACTCCAACCTACAGGTTCGAACAGACACAGAATCAACTACGAGCAGTACTTC. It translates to CASSLQPTGSNRHRINYEQYF. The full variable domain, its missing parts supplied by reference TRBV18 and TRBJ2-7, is NAGVMQNPRHLVRRRGQEARLRCSPMKGHSHVYWYRQLPEEGLKFMVYLQKENIIDESGMPKERFSAEFPKEGPSILRIQQVVRGDSAAYFCASSLQPTGSNRHRINYEQYFGPGTRLTVT.

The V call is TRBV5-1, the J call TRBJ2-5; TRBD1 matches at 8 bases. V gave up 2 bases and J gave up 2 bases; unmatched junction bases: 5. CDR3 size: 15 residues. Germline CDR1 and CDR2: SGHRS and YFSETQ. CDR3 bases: TGCGCCAGCAGCTTCCGGGGACAGGATCAAGAGACCCAGTACTTC. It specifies CASSFRGQDQETQYF.

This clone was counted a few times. The CDR3 DNA follows: TGTGCCAGCTCACCAGGGTCACGGGATCAGCCCCAGCATTTT. This encodes CASSPGSRDQPQHF. The rearrangement uses TRBV18 and TRBJ1-5; D call uncertain. The germline V and J ends were trimmed by 2 bases and 5 bases, with 10 bases remaining between them. The CDR3 length is 14 residues. Germline CDR1 reads KGHSH; CDR2 reads LQKENI.